One TCR beta chain is described in this entry. What it binds is not known. Mismatch with germline at one junction end may stem from a read error. This sample stems from a study of cytomegalovirus exposure and HLA in healthy donors. PCR amplification relied on 60 Vbeta primers (plus 13 Jbeta primers). Libraries were prepared by immunoSEQ multiplex PCR; TCRdb keeps only in-frame clonotypes and omits some of them. Of 120,000 or so clones listed, approximately 75% were seen once; the top ten hold more than 3%. Study-wide results and caveats: Several of the most significant clusters appeared, in a later analysis, to be linked to common viral pathogens.

Sequencing was done on a sample of PBMCs. The TCR originated in a man aged 30 to 45 in good health and CMV-seronegative.

The CDR3 reads CASSTGVTKGSHF. The CDR3 DNA reads as TGTGCCAGCAGCACAGGGGTCACGAAGGGGTCCCACTTC. V and J are TRBV5-6 and TRBJ2-7; 7 bases fit TRBD1. Germline lookup yields CDR1 SGHDT and CDR2 YYEEEE. The CDR3 covers 13 residues.